These T cell receptor beta chains were read from a single sample in a study of blood T cell repertoires in COVID-19. Produced via immunoSEQ multiplex PCR; TCRdb's table is partial and in-frame only. Here the sample spans about 220,000 clones, 80% being singletons. Input material: peripheral blood. Receptors originate from a woman between 65 and 79 years old with acute or convalescent COVID-19. The CDR3 runs from the conserved cysteine through the conserved F or W. Size is omitted from some rows. Given values are once, few, many or a class for expanded clones.

v_call,clone_size,j_call,cdr3_aa
TRBV7-8,NA,TRBJ1-5,CASSTGTGGVRQPQHF
TRBV6-2/TRBV6-3,NA,TRBJ1-5,CASSYWGRSNQPQHF
TRBV9,once,TRBJ1-4,CASSKQSSTNEKLFF
TRBV19,NA,TRBJ2-1,CASSPSLGSSYNEQFF
TRBV7-9,NA,TRBJ2-1,CASSLALTGGQFF
TRBV5-1,few,TRBJ2-1,CASSLQGEGDEQFF
TRBV5-1,NA,TRBJ2-5,CASSLWGGAGETQYF
TRBV19,NA,TRBJ2-5,CASSMVRDRETQYF
TRBV7-9,NA,TRBJ2-5,CASSQEETQYF
TRBV6-2/TRBV6-3,NA,TRBJ1-5,CASSTRGTDNQPQHF